This record looks at one T cell receptor beta chain sequence and its context. The sample is drawn from a study of siplizumab effects on memory and regulatory T cells. The CDR3 contains 15 residues. V shed 6 bases and J 0 bases; nucleotides not matched to a gene: 6. Germline loops: CDR1 SGHRS, CDR2 YFSETQ. The protocol was immunoSEQ multiplex PCR, while the TCRdb copy is restricted to in-frame clones and leaves out a portion. The sample holds 100,000 or so clones; more than 85% are singletons and the top ten take 0.32%. The gene calls are TRBV5-1 and TRBJ2-3; 8 nucleotides line up with TRBD2. The sequence came from a human donor in good health. What was sequenced was CD4+ T cells sorted from blood. This CDR3 is CASNHASGSTDTQYF. The DNA for the CDR3 is TGCGCCAGCAATCATGCTAGCGGGAGCACAGATACGCAGTATTTT. Together with reference TRBV5-1 and TRBJ2-3, the CDR3 gives the full variable domain: KAGVTQTPRYLIKTRGQQVTLSCSPISGHRSVSWYQQTPGQGLQFLFEYFSETQRNKGNFPGRFSGRQFSNSRSEMNVSTLELGDSALYLCASNHASGSTDTQYFGPGTRLTVL.